This TCR beta chain was captured by sequencing in a study of OX40 agonist ivuxolimab in advanced cancers. Study information: Ivuxolimab is a fully human IgG2 antibody that activates OX40 (CD134). Findings of the study overall: Among the lowest levels of clonal expansion were found in partial responders at 0.1-3.0 mg/kg. In the expanded peripheral T cells, antigen specificity was never determined. Normalized expansion of T-cell clones was also low for some nonresponders.

Regarding this clone: Antigen specificity is unknown.

Sequencing used immunoSEQ multiplex PCR; TCRdb keeps in-frame clones, though not all of them. The sample gives roughly 61,000 clones, roughly 92% of which show up once; approximately 18% is in the top ten. The V gene's germline CDR1 is LNHDA and CDR2 SQIVND (reference sequence). V lost 5 bases to trimming and J lost 8 bases; unmatched junction nucleotides: 14. This CDR3 is built from 16 residues. This chain links TRBV19 with TRBJ1-4; 7 bases line up with TRBD1. Specimen: CD4+ or CD8+ T cells sorted from blood, collected in a trial of the OX40 agonist ivuxolimab. The receptor was isolated from an adult with an advanced solid tumor such as melanoma, head and neck, liver or kidney cancer. CDR3 sequence: CASSQRVFGRGEKLFF. Written as DNA, the CDR3 is TGTGCCAGTAGTCAGAGGGTTTTCGGCAGGGGGGAAAAACTGTTTTTT.